This T cell receptor (beta chain) appears in the sequencing data of a study of blood T cell repertoires in COVID-19. Study background: Specimens from acute and convalescent COVID-19 originated in the United States, Italy and Spain.

As processed by the authors: Nucleated cell counts were estimated from reference gene primer amplification. This table comes from immunoSEQ multiplex PCR, and its TCRdb copy is limited to in-frame clones, with some not included. V and J calls plus clone size are reproduced from that table; the DNA served to infer D and trimming. The data contain roughly 350,000 clones, around 87% of them singletons. This TCR was recovered from a woman aged 50 to 65 with COVID-19, enrolled during active disease. Sequenced material: peripheral blood.

The CDR3 coding sequence is TGTGCCAGCAGCTTTTTAGGCTCTTCCGGGTCAGATACGCAGTATTTT. Translating it yields CASSFLGSSGSDTQYF. The chain uses TRBV5-4 and TRBJ2-3; D unresolved. The CDR3 has 16 amino acids. In germline, CDR1 is SGHNT, CDR2 YYREEE (reference sequence). Trimming cost V 2 bases and J 4 bases, with 17 bases left between them.